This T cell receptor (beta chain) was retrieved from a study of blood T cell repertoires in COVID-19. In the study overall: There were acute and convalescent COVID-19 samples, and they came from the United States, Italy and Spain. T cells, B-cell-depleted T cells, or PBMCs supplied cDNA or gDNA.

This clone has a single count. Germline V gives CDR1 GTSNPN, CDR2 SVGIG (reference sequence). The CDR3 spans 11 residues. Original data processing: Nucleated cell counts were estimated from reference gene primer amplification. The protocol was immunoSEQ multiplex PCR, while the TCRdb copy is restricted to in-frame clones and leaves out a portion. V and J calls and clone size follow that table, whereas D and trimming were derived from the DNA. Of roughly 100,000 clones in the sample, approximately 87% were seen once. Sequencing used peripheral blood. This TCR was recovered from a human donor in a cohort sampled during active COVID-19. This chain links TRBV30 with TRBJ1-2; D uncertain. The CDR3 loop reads CALGRNYGYTF. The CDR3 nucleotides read TGTGCGCTTGGCAGGAACTATGGCTACACCTTC.